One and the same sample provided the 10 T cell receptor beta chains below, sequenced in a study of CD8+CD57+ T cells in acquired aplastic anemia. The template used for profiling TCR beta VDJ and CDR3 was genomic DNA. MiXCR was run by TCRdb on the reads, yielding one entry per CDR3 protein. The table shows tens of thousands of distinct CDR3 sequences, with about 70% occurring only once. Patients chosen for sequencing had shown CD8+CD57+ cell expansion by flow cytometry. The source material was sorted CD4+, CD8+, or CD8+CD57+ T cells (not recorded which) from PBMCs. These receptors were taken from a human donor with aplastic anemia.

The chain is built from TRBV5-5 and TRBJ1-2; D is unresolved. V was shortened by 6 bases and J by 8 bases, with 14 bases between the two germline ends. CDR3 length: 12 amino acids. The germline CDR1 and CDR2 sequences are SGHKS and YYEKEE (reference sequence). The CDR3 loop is CASTLKGGGYTF. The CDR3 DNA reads TGTGCCAGCACCCTAAAAGGAGGCGGCTACACCTTC.

CDR3 sequence (DNA): TGTGCCAGTAGTTGGGGGGAGACCCAGTACTTC. Amino acid sequence: CASSWGETQYF. The chain links TRBV19 to TRBJ2-5, with D perhaps assigned TRBD1 or TRBD2 (5 bases each). Germline CDR1 LNHDA, CDR2 SQIVND (reference sequence). This CDR3 comprises 11 residues. V was shortened by 5 bases and J by 5 bases, with 6 bases between the two germline ends.

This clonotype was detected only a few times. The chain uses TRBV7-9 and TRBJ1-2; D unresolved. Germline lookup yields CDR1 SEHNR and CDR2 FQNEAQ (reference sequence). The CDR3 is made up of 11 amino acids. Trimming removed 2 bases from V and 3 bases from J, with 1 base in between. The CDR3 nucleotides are TGTGCCAGCAGCTTATACTATGGCTACACCTTC. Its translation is CASSLYYGYTF.

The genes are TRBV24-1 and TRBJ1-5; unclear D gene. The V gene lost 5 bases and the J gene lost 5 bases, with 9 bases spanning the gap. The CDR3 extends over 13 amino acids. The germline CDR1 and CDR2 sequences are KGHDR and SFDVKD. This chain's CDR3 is CATSGLTHQPQHF. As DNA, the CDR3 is TGTGCCACCAGTGGGTTGACGCATCAGCCCCAGCATTTT.

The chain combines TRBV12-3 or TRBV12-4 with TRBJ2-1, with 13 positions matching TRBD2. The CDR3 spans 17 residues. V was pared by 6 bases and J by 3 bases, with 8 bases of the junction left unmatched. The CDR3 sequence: CASSRGTSGIGYNEQFF. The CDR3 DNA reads TGTGCCAGCAGCAGAGGGACTAGCGGGATAGGCTACAATGAGCAGTTCTTC.

The CDR3 DNA is TGCGCCAGTAAACTTGGGGGGAATGAAGCTTTCTTT. Amino acids: CASKLGGNEAFF. The chain carries TRBV10-2 and TRBJ1-1, with D maybe TRBD1 (5 bases). V lost 9 bases and J 7 bases, leaving 15 bases between the germline ends. Germline V CDR1 and CDR2: WSHSY, SAAADI. This CDR3 contains 12 residues.

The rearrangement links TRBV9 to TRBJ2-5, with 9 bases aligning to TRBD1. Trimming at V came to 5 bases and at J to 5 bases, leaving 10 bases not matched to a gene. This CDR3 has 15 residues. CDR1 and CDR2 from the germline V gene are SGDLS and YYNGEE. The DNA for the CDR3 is TGTGCCAGCAGAGTGGGACAGGGACCGTACGAGACCCAGTACTTC. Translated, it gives CASRVGQGPYETQYF.

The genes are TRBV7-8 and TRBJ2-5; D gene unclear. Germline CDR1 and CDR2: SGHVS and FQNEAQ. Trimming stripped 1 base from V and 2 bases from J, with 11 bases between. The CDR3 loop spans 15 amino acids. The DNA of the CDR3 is TGTGCCAGCAGCTTAGGTAGTAATCGGCAAGAGACCCAGTACTTC. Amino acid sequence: CASSLGSNRQETQYF.

CDR3 sequence reads: CASRLGQGLGYGYTF. The CDR3, as DNA: TGTGCCAGCAGGCTGGGACAGGGTTTAGGCTATGGCTACACCTTC. The rearrangement links TRBV2 to TRBJ1-2, with 9 bases identical to TRBD1. Germline CDR1 reads SNHLY; CDR2 reads FYNNEI. The CDR3 length is 15 residues. Trimming cost V 6 bases and J 4 bases; bases outside gene matches: 9.

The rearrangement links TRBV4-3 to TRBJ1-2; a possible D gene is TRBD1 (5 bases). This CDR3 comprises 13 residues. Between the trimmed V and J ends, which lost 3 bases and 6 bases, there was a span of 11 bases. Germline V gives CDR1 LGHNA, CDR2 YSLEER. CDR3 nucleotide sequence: TGCGCCAGCAGCCACAGGACATCGGATGGCTACACCTTC. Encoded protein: CASSHRTSDGYTF.